What follows describes a single T cell receptor beta chain. Its cognate antigen is unknown. An end of the junction does not agree with germline; a read error may underlie this. This specimen comes from a study of T cell repertoires in cytomegalovirus infection. Across the study: CMV epitopes that were recently identified and HLA-C-restricted were used alongside well-studied HLA-B-restricted ones.

TCRdb called the reads again in MiXCR, with one record for every CDR3 protein. This table has about 900,000 distinct CDR3 sequences, 31% appearing once. This CDR3 spans 15 amino acids. This material consisted of cultured CD8+ T cells from PBMCs, taken from culture after CMV antigen stimulation. The chain carries TRBV5-3 and TRBJ2-3; a weak D match, TRBD1 (5 bases). TRBV5-3 is given ORF status, its function remaining uncertain. The clonotype originates from a human donor in good health (CMV status not recorded). Some clones in this sample may be carry-over from other donors' samples. CDR3 nucleotide sequence: TGTGCCAGCAGCTCAATGACAGATAGCACAGATACGCAGTATTTT. It encodes CASSSMTDSTDTQYF.